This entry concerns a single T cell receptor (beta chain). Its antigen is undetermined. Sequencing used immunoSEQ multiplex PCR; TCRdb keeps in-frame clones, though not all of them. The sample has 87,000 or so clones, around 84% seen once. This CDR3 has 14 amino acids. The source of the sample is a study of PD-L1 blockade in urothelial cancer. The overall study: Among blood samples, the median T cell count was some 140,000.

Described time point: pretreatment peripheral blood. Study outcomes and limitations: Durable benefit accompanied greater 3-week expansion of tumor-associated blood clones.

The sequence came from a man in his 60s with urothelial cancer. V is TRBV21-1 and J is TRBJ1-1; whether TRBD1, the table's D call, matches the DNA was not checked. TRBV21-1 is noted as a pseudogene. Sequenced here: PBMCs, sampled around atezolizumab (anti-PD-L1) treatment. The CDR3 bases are TGTGCCAGCAGGTATGGACAGGGGAGCACTGAAGCTTTCTTT. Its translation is CASRYGQGSTEAFF.